This TCR beta chain was retrieved from a study of shared clonotypes between healthy human individuals. CDR1 is SGHTA, CDR2 FQGTGA, per germline. The CDR3 is made up of 13 amino acids. The V gene lost 2 bases and the J gene lost 2 bases, with 7 bases spanning the gap. Sequencing was performed with immunoSEQ multiplex PCR; in TCRdb, only in-frame clones are kept and a portion is missing. Of about 700,000 clones listed, 92% are singletons. Cells designated naive CD8 were CD45RO-negative and were positively selected for CCR7, with terminally differentiated effector memory CD45RA+ cells excluded. The receptor was derived from a young man in good health. The chain recombines TRBV7-3 with TRBJ2-7; possible D gene TRBD1, 5 bases. Specimen: naive CD8+ T cells sorted from blood. The CDR3 is CASSLDRAYEQYF. In DNA, the CDR3 is TGTGCCAGCAGCTTAGACAGAGCCTACGAGCAGTACTTC. Variable domain in full (rest from reference TRBV7-3 and TRBJ2-7): GAGVSQTPSNKVTEKGKYVELRCDPISGHTALYWYRQSLGQGPEFLIYFQGTGAADDSGLPNDRFFAVRPEGSVSTLKIQRTERGDSAVYLCASSLDRAYEQYFGPGTRLTVT.